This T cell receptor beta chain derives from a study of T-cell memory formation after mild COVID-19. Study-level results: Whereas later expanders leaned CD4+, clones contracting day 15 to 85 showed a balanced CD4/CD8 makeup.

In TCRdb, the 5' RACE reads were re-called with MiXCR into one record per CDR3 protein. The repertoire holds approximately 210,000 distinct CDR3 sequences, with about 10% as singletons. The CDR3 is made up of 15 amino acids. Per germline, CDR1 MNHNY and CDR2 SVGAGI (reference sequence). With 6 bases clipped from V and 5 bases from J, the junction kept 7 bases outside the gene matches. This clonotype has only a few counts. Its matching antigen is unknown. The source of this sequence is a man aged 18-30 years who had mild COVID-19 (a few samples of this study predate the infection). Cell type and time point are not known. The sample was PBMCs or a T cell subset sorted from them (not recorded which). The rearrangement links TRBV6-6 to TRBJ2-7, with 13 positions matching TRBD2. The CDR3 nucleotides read TGTGCCAGCAGATCTACTAGCGGGGGGGTGGACGAGCAGTACTTC. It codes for CASRSTSGGVDEQYF.